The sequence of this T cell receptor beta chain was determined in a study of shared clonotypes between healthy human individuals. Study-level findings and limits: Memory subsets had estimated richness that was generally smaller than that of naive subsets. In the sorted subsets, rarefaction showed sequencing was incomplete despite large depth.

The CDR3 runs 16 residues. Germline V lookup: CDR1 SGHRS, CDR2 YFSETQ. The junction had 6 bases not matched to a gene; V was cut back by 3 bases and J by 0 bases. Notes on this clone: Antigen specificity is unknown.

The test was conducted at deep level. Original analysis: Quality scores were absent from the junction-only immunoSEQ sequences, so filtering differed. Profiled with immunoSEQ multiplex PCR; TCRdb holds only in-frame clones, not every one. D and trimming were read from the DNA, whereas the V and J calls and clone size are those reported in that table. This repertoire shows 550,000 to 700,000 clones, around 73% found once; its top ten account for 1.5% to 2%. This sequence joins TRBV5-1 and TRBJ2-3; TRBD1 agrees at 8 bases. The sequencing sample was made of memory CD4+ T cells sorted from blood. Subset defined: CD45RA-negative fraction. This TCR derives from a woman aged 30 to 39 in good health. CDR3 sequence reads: CASSYGQGTSTDTQYF. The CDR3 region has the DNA TGCGCCAGCAGCTATGGACAGGGAACTAGCACAGATACGCAGTATTTT.